This TCR beta chain was identified in a study of cytomegalovirus exposure and HLA in healthy donors. Study-level information: The 90 to 150 validation repertoires used the same platform as the 666 first-cohort repertoires, a later analysis reported. Study-level findings and limits: The listing of approximately 160 TCR beta chains classed them as cytomegalovirus-associated. According to a later analysis, TCR clusters from the first cohort tended to co-occur in the 120 or so validation repertoires.

With regard to this clone: Antigen unknown.

The CDR3 is 14 amino acids. Germline V lookup: CDR1 KGHSH, CDR2 LQKENI. Trimming shortened V by 4 bases and J by 2 bases, and 12 bases separated the two germline ends. Donors were drawn from the approximately 120-subject validation cohort, separate from the approximately 680-subject first cohort. The table came from immunoSEQ multiplex PCR; TCRdb's copy has only in-frame clones and leaves some out. The table lists 350,000 or so clones, 86% of them singletons, with around 0.8% in the top ten. The sequence came from a woman aged 18-29 years in good health and CMV-seronegative. V gene TRBV18 combines with J gene TRBJ2-7, with TRBD1 as a possible D gene (6 bases). Material for sequencing was PBMCs. CDR3 DNA sequence: TGTGCCAGCTCACTTACCCGGGACACCTACGAGCAGTACTTC. This codes for CASSLTRDTYEQYF.